The 10 T cell receptor beta chains given below trace back to one sample, sequenced in a study of T-cell reconstitution after alpha-beta-depleted transplantation in children (dated by TCRdb to about 2016). The treatment or condition label on this specimen signifies: allogeneic hematopoietic cell transplantation with graft depleted of TCRalphabeta T cells and CD19 B cells. Library construction relied on PCR. The sequencer was an Illumina HiSeq 2500. TCR library preparation used molecular barcoding, with unique molecular identifiers applied to normalize quantification of the TCRbeta repertoire. TCRdb took the public reads, trimmed them with fastp at Q25, ran MiXCR for clone calling and kept in-frame beta chains. For every CDR3 protein sequence, its rows merge into one entry that carries the most common genes and DNA. This sample gives 200,000 to 300,000 distinct CDR3 sequences in total; 25% of them show up just once. The ten largest clones capture roughly 2.6% of the sample.

The source was PBMCs, collected before TCRalphabeta/CD19-depleted stem cell transplant. Source of these receptors: a girl aged 2-9 years with Fanconi anemia, due to receive a stem cell transplant.

This clonotype was observed many times. The chain combines TRBV2 with TRBJ1-5, with D possibly matching TRBD1 (5 bases). Looked up from germline, CDR1 is SNHLY and CDR2 is FYNNEI. There are 14 residues in the CDR3. V was trimmed by 1 base and J by 2 bases, leaving 6 bases between them. The CDR3 is CASSEGGGNQPQHF. CDR3 DNA sequence: TGTGCCAGCAGTGAAGGGGGGGGCAATCAGCCCCAGCATTTT.

This clonotype was recorded at least ten times. V is TRBV20-1 and J is TRBJ2-1, with D possibly TRBD1 on 6 matching bases. The CDR3 runs 12 residues. The germline V and J ends were trimmed by 6 bases and 7 bases, with 13 bases remaining between them. Per germline, CDR1 DFQATT and CDR2 SNEGSKA (reference sequence). This chain's CDR3 is CSAPKGQNEQFF. CDR3 nucleotides: TGCAGTGCCCCGAAGGGACAAAATGAGCAGTTCTTC.

This clonotype was detected ten times or more. This chain connects TRBV10-3 to TRBJ1-4, with unresolved D. The CDR3 runs to 11 residues. V was trimmed by 1 base and J by 8 bases, leaving 2 bases between them. Per germline, CDR1 ENHRY and CDR2 SYGVKD. CDR3 amino acids: CAISEWEKLFF. CDR3 in DNA: TGTGCCATCAGTGAGTGGGAAAAACTGTTTTTT.

The table lists this clonotype with many counts. The V and J genes are TRBV7-2 and TRBJ1-1, with a weak D call TRBD1 (6 bases). V lost 1 base to trimming and J lost 0 bases, with 12 bases between them. The germline gives CDR1 SGHTA, CDR2 FQGNSA. This CDR3 is built from 16 residues. The DNA for the CDR3 is TGTGCCAGCAGCTTAGTCGGGGGGCTCCTGAACACTGAAGCTTTCTTT. The encoded protein is CASSLVGGLLNTEAFF.

The J gene is TRBJ2-2, the V gene TRBV24-1, with D possibly matching TRBD1 (5 bases). CDR3 length equals 18 residues. The germline V and J ends were trimmed by 2 bases and 2 bases, with 17 bases remaining between them. The V gene's germline CDR1 is KGHDR and CDR2 SFDVKD. The DNA of the CDR3 is TGTGCCACCAGTGATTCTGGCAGACAGCGCATTAACACCGGGGAGCTGTTTTTT. Encoded protein: CATSDSGRQRINTGELFF.

This clonotype was detected ten times or more. This rearrangement joins TRBV20-1 to TRBJ2-7; D perhaps matches TRBD1 (5 bases). CDR3 size: 13 residues. Germline V gene data show CDR1 as DFQATT and CDR2 as SNEGSKA (reference sequence). V was trimmed by 5 bases and J by 1 base, leaving 12 bases between them. DNA of the CDR3: TGCAGTGCTCTTTACGACAGTTCCTACGAGCAGTACTTC. It is translated as CSALYDSSYEQYF.

Comments on this clonotype: No DNA is shown, since the ends of the CDR3 on it are uncertain; the CDR3 is the one TCRdb lists. This chain connects TRBV21-1 to TRBJ2-7; the table's D gene call, TRBD1, was not cross checked with the DNA. TRBV21-1 is listed as a pseudogene. The CDR3 length is 14 residues, termini included. CDR3 sequence: CASIWGRGAYEQYF.

This clonotype was detected a few times. The V call is TRBV11-2, the J call TRBJ1-2, with D possibly matching TRBD1 (5 bases). Germline CDR1 is SGHAT and CDR2 is FQNNGV. V lost 4 bases and J 3 bases, leaving 9 bases between the germline ends. The CDR3 is 13 amino acids. As DNA, the CDR3 is TGTGCCAGCAGCTCTAGGGGTGACTATGGCTACACCTTC. Amino acid sequence: CASSSRGDYGYTF.

This clonotype has at least ten counts. The rearrangement joins TRBV27 to TRBJ2-7, with D tentatively TRBD2 (5 bases). The CDR3 runs 13 residues. The germline V gene encodes CDR1 MNHEY and CDR2 SMNVEV (reference sequence). Trimming removed 6 bases from V and 6 bases from J, with 15 bases in between. CDR3 protein: CASRIWELGEQYF. The DNA for the CDR3 is TGTGCCAGCAGGATATGGGAGTTGGGCGAGCAGTACTTC.

This clonotype came up many times. The gene calls are TRBV12-3 or TRBV12-4 and TRBJ2-3, with TRBD2 identical over 11 bases. This CDR3 spans 15 amino acids. Trimming at V came to 3 bases and at J to 5 bases, leaving 4 bases not matched to a gene. CDR3 DNA sequence: TGTGCCAGCAGTTTCCTAGCGGGAGGATTAGATACGCAGTATTTT. This codes for CASSFLAGGLDTQYF.